The entry below gives a single T cell receptor beta chain sequence along with its context. As yet, its antigen is unknown. This sample was taken from a study of cytomegalovirus exposure and HLA in healthy donors. General study points: Rarity marked most TCR sequences, yet some public TCRs occurred in many donors. Subsequent analysis showed first-cohort TCR clusters tending to co-occur in 95 to 150 validation repertoires.

The V gene lost 4 bases and the J gene lost 8 bases, with 15 bases spanning the gap. This CDR3 is 14 amino acids long. CDR1 is SGHDT, CDR2 YYEEEE, per germline. The method was immunoSEQ multiplex PCR; TCRdb's version includes in-frame clones alone and lacks a portion of them. The sample shows 180,000 or so clones, 84% of them seen only once. Separation from the roughly 670-subject first cohort characterized the roughly 120-subject validation cohort, to which the donors belonged. This sequence was found in a woman aged 25 to 39 in good health and CMV-seropositive. The chain is built from TRBV5-6 and TRBJ1-4; D might be TRBD1 (6 bases). Material for sequencing was PBMCs. The CDR3 protein is CASSGGQKFEKLFF. For the CDR3, the DNA is TGTGCCAGCAGCGGAGGACAGAAATTCGAAAAACTGTTTTTT.